This T cell receptor (beta chain) was identified during a study of blood T cells in healthy people across ages. Overall study findings and caveats: Naive CD4+ cell counts and diversity both ran higher in long-lived than in aged donors.

This clonotype was counted at least ten times. As yet, its antigen is unknown. The authors ran a second PCR of about 6 to 11 cycles using a sample-barcoded 5' primer and a J-beta primer mix. TCRdb called the 5' RACE reads again in MiXCR, with one record for every CDR3 protein. The profile shows 1,500,000 or so distinct CDR3 sequences, around 59% of them singletons. In germline, CDR1 is SNHLY, CDR2 FYNNEI. The CDR3 extends over 12 amino acids. The ends were cut back, 8 bases at V and 7 bases at J, with 12 bases in the middle. The chain couples TRBV2 to TRBJ2-1, with D maybe TRBD2 (5 bases). This TCR was sampled from a man younger than 35 in good health. Material for sequencing was blood. The CDR3 spells CASSGSGNEQFF. The CDR3 DNA is TGTGCCAGCTCGGGATCGGGAAATGAGCAGTTCTTC.